This T cell receptor (beta chain) was captured in a study of blood T cell repertoires in COVID-19. Looking at the study overall: Sites across the United States, Italy and Spain contributed samples from acute and convalescent COVID-19. From T cells, B-cell-depleted T cells, or PBMCs came the material, which was cDNA or gDNA.

The CDR3 totals 16 residues. The junction had 8 bases not matched to a gene; V was cut back by 6 bases and J by 3 bases. CDR1 SGHRS and CDR2 YFSETQ come from the germline V gene. Per the original methods: It was from reference gene primer amplification that nucleated cell counts were estimated. Profiling relied on immunoSEQ multiplex PCR, and the TCRdb table lists in-frame clones only, not all of them. V, J and clone size derive from that table, while D and trimming were established from the DNA sequence. The data show 85,000 to 95,000 clones, about 87% seen once. Material for sequencing was peripheral blood. The receptor comes from a man aged 60 to 75 with acute or convalescent COVID-19. The V and J genes are TRBV5-1 and TRBJ2-2, with 10 nucleotides matching TRBD1. CDR3 protein: CASTPRQGADTGELFF. The CDR3 region has the DNA TGCGCCAGCACCCCCCGACAGGGGGCGGACACCGGGGAGCTGTTTTTT.